This T cell receptor (beta chain) was captured by sequencing in a study of Ad26.COV2.S vaccination and SARS-CoV-2 variants. Study at large: The study gave Ad26.COV2.S intramuscularly, once or twice 56 days apart.

Germline loops: CDR1 SGHVS, CDR2 FNYEAQ. V gave up 4 bases and J gave up 4 bases; unmatched junction bases: 6. The CDR3 has 16 amino acids. About this clone: Its antigen is currently unknown.

Study results and caveats: Placebo and vaccine recipients had non-spike TCR breadth that was similar. A substantial breadth of spike-specific CD8+ and CD4+ T cell responses after vaccination has been reported.

Here immunoSEQ multiplex PCR was the method, and the copy in TCRdb shows in-frame clones only, minus some. The repertoire has about 460,000 clones, 80% to 90% of them found once; the top ten carry over 1.5%. This sample's treatment: 19 received Ad26.COV2.S at low or high dose, single or two shots; about 5 received placebo; per-sample allocation not given. Sampling took place 63 days after the first vaccine or placebo injection. The donor's status was that of an adult aged 18-55 years in Boston. This TCR came from a person aged 18-60 years who received the Ad26.COV2.S COVID-19 vaccine or a placebo. The V and J genes are TRBV7-6 and TRBJ2-1; 11 bases fit TRBD2. The starting material was peripheral blood, obtained in a trial of Ad26.COV2.S vaccine versus placebo. The CDR3 nucleotides are TGTGCCAGCAGCTCCCAGGGACTAGCGGTTTACAATGAGCAGTTCTTC. Its translation is CASSSQGLAVYNEQFF.